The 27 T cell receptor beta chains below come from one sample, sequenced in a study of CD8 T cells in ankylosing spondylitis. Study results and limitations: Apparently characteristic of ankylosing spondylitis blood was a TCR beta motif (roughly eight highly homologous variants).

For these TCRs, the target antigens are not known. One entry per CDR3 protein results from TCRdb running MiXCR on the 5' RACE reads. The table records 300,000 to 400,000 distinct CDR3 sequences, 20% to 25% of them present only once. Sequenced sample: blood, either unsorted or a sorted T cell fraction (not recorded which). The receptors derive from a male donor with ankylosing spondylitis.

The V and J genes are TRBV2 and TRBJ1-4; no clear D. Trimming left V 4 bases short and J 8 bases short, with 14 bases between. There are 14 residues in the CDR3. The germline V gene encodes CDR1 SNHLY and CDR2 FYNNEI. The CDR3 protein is CASSVQGLGEKLFF. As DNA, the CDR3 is TGTGCCAGCAGTGTACAAGGGTTGGGCGAAAAACTGTTTTTT.

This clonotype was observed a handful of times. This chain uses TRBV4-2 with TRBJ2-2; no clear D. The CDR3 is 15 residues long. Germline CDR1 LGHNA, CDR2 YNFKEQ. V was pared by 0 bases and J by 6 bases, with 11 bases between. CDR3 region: CASSQDRQIAGELFF. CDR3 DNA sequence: TGTGCCAGCAGCCAAGATAGACAAATTGCCGGGGAGCTGTTTTTT.

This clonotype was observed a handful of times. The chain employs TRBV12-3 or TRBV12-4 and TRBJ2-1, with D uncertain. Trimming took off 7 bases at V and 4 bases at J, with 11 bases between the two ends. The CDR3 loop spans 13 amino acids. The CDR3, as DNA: TGTGCCAGCACTGACACCCCTTACAATGAGCAGTTCTTC. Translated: CASTDTPYNEQFF.

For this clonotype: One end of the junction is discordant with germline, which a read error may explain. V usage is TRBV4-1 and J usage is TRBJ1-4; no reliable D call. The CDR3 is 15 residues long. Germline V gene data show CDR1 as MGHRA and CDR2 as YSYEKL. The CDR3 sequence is CASSQVGFTKEKLFF. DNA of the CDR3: TGCGCCAGCAGCCAAGTGGGGTTTACTAAAGAAAAACTGTTTTTT.

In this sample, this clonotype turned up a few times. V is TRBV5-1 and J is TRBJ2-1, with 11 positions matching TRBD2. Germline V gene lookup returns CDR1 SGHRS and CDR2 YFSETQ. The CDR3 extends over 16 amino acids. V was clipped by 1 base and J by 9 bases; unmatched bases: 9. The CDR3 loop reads CASSLRPLAGEVEQFF. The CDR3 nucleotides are TGCGCCAGCAGCTTGAGGCCACTAGCGGGAGAGGTTGAGCAGTTCTTC.

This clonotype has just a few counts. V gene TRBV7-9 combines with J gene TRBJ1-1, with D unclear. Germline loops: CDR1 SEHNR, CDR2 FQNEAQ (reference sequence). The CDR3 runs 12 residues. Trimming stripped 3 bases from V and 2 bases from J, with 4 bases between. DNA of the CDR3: TGTGCCAGCAGCTTTACAAACACTGAAGCTTTCTTT. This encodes CASSFTNTEAFF. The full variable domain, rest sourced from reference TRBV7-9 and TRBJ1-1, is DTGVSQNPRHKITKRGQNVTFRCDPISEHNRLYWYRQTLGQGPEFLTYFQNEAQLEKSRLLSDRFSAERPKGSFSTLEIQRTEQGDSAMYLCASSFTNTEAFFGQGTRLTVV.

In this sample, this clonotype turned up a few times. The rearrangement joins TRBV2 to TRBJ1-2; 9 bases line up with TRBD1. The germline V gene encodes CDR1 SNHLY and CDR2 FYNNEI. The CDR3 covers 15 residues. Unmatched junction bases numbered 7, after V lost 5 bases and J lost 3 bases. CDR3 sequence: CASSLYRGLDYGYTF. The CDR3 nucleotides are TGTGCCAGCAGTCTCTACAGGGGGCTAGACTATGGCTACACCTTC.

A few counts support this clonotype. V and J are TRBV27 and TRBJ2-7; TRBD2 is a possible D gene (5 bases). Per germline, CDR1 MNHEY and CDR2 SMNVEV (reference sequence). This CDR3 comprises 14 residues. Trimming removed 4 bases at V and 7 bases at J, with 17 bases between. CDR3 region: CASSSLVAEGEQYF. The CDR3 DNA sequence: TGTGCCAGCAGTTCCCTAGTAGCCGAGGGAGAGCAGTACTTC.

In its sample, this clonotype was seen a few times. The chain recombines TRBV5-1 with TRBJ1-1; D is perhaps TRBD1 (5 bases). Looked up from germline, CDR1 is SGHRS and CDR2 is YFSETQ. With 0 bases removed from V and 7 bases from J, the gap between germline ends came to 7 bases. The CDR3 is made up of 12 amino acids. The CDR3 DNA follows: TGCGCCAGCAGCTTGGGGCAGGGTGAAGCTTTCTTT. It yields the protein CASSLGQGEAFF.

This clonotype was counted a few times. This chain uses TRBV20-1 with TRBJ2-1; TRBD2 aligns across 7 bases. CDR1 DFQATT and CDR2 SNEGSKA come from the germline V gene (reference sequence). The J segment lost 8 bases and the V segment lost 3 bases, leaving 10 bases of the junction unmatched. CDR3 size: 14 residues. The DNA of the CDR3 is TGCAGTGCTAGCCTCCTGACTAGCCGCTATGAGCAGTTCTTC. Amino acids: CSASLLTSRYEQFF.

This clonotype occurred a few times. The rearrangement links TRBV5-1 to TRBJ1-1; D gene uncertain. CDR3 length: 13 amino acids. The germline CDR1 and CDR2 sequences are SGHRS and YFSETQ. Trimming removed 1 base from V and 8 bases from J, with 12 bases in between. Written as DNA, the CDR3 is TGCGCCAGCAGCTTGCGCGGTCTAGCGGAAGCTTTCTTT. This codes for CASSLRGLAEAFF.

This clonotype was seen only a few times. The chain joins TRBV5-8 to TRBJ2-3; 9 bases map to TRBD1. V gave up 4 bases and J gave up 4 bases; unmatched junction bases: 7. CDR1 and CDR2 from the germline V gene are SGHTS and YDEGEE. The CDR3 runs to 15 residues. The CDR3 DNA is TGTGCCAGCAGCACGGACAGGGGCCCCCCAGATACGCAGTATTTT. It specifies CASSTDRGPPDTQYF.

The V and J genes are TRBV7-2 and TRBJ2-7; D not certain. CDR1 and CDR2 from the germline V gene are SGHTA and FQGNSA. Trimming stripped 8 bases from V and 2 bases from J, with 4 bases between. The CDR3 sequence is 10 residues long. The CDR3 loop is CASGPYEQYF. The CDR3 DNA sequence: TGTGCCAGCGGACCCTACGAGCAGTACTTC.

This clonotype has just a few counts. In DNA form, the CDR3 reads TGCAGTGCTGGGGGCGGGAGTTTGGGCACAGATACGCAGTATTTT. Translation: CSAGGGSLGTDTQYF. J is TRBJ2-3 and V is TRBV20-1; the D gene is possibly TRBD2 (7 bases). The V gene lost 5 bases and the J gene lost 1 base, with 16 bases spanning the gap. CDR3 size: 15 residues. Germline V CDR1 and CDR2: DFQATT, SNEGSKA (reference sequence).

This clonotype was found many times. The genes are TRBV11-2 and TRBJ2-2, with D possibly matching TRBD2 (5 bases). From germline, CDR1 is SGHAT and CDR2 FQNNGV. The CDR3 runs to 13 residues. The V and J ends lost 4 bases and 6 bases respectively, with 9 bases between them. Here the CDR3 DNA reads TGTGCCAGCAGCTCACCCGGGGCCGGGGAGCTGTTTTTT. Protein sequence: CASSSPGAGELFF.

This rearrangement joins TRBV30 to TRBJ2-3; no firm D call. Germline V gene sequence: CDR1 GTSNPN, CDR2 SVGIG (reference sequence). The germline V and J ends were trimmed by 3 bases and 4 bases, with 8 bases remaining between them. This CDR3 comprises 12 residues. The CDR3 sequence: CAWRFSSDTQYF. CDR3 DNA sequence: TGTGCCTGGAGATTTAGCTCAGATACGCAGTATTTT.

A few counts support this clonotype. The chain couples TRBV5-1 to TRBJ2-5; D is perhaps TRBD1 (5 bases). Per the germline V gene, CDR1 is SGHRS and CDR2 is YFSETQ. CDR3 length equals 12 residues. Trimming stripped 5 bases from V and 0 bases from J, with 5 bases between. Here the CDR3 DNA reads TGCGCCAGCAGGACAGACCAAGAGACCCAGTACTTC. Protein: CASRTDQETQYF.

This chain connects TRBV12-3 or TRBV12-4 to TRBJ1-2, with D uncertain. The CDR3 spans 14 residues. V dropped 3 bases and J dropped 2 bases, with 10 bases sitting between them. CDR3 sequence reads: CASSFSAGNYGYTF. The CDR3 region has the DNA TGTGCCAGCAGTTTCTCGGCGGGAAACTATGGCTACACCTTC.

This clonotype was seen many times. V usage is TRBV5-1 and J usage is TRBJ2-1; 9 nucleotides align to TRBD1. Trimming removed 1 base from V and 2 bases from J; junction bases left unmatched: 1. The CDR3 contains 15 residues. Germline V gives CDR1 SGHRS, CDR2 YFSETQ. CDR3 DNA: TGCGCCAGCAGCTTGACAGGGGGCCCCTACAATGAGCAGTTCTTC. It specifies CASSLTGGPYNEQFF.

The CDR3 reads CASSLAWEAGELFF. In DNA, the CDR3 is TGTGCCAGCAGCTTAGCGTGGGAGGCCGGGGAGCTGTTTTTT. J is TRBJ2-2 and V is TRBV11-2, with D possibly TRBD2 on 6 matching bases. The V gene's germline CDR1 is SGHAT and CDR2 FQNNGV. Trimming pared 1 base from V and 6 bases from J, leaving 9 bases between. This CDR3 has 14 amino acids.

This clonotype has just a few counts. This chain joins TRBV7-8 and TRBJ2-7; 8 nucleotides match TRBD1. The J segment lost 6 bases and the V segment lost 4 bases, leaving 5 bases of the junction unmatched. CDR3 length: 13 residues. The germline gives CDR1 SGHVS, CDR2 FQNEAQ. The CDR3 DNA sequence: TGTGCCAGCAGCTCCGACAGGGGCGGCGAGCAGTACTTC. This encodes CASSSDRGGEQYF.

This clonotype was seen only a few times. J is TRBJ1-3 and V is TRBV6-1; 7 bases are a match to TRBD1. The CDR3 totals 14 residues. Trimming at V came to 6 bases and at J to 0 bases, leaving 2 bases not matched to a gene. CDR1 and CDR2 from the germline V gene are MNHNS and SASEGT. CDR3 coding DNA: TGTGCCAGCAGAGACAGGGCCTCTGGAAACACCATATATTTT. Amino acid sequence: CASRDRASGNTIYF.

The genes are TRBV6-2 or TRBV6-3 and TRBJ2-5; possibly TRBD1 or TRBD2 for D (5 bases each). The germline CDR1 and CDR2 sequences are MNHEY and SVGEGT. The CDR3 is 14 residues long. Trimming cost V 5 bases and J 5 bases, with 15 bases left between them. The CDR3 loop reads CASSVGGNEETQYF. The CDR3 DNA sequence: TGTGCCAGCAGTGTTGGGGGAAATGAGGAGACCCAGTACTTC.

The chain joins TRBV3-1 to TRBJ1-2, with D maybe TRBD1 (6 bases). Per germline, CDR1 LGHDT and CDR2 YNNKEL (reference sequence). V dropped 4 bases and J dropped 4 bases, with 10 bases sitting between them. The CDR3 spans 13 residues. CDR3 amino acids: CASSLRGLYGYTF. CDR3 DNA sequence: TGTGCCAGCAGCCTCAGGGGTCTCTATGGCTACACCTTC.

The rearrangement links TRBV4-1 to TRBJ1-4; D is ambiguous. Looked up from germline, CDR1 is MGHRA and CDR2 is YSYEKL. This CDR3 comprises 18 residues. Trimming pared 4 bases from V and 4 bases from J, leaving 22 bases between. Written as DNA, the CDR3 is TGCGCCAGCAGCCTTCGAAGTCTGAGAGGACCTAATAATGAAAAACTGTTTTTT. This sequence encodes CASSLRSLRGPNNEKLFF.

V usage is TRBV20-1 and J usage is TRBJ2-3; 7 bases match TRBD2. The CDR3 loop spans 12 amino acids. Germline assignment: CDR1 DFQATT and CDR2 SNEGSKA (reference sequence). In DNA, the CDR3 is TGCAGCCAAACGACGCGGGGGAATACGCAGTATTTT. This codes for CSQTTRGNTQYF.

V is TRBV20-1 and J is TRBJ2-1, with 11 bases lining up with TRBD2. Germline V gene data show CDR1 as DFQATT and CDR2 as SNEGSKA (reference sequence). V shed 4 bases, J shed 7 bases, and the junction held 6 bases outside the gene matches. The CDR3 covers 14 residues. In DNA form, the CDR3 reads TGCAGTGCTATTAGCGGGAGGGGTGGGAATGAGCAGTTCTTC. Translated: CSAISGRGGNEQFF.